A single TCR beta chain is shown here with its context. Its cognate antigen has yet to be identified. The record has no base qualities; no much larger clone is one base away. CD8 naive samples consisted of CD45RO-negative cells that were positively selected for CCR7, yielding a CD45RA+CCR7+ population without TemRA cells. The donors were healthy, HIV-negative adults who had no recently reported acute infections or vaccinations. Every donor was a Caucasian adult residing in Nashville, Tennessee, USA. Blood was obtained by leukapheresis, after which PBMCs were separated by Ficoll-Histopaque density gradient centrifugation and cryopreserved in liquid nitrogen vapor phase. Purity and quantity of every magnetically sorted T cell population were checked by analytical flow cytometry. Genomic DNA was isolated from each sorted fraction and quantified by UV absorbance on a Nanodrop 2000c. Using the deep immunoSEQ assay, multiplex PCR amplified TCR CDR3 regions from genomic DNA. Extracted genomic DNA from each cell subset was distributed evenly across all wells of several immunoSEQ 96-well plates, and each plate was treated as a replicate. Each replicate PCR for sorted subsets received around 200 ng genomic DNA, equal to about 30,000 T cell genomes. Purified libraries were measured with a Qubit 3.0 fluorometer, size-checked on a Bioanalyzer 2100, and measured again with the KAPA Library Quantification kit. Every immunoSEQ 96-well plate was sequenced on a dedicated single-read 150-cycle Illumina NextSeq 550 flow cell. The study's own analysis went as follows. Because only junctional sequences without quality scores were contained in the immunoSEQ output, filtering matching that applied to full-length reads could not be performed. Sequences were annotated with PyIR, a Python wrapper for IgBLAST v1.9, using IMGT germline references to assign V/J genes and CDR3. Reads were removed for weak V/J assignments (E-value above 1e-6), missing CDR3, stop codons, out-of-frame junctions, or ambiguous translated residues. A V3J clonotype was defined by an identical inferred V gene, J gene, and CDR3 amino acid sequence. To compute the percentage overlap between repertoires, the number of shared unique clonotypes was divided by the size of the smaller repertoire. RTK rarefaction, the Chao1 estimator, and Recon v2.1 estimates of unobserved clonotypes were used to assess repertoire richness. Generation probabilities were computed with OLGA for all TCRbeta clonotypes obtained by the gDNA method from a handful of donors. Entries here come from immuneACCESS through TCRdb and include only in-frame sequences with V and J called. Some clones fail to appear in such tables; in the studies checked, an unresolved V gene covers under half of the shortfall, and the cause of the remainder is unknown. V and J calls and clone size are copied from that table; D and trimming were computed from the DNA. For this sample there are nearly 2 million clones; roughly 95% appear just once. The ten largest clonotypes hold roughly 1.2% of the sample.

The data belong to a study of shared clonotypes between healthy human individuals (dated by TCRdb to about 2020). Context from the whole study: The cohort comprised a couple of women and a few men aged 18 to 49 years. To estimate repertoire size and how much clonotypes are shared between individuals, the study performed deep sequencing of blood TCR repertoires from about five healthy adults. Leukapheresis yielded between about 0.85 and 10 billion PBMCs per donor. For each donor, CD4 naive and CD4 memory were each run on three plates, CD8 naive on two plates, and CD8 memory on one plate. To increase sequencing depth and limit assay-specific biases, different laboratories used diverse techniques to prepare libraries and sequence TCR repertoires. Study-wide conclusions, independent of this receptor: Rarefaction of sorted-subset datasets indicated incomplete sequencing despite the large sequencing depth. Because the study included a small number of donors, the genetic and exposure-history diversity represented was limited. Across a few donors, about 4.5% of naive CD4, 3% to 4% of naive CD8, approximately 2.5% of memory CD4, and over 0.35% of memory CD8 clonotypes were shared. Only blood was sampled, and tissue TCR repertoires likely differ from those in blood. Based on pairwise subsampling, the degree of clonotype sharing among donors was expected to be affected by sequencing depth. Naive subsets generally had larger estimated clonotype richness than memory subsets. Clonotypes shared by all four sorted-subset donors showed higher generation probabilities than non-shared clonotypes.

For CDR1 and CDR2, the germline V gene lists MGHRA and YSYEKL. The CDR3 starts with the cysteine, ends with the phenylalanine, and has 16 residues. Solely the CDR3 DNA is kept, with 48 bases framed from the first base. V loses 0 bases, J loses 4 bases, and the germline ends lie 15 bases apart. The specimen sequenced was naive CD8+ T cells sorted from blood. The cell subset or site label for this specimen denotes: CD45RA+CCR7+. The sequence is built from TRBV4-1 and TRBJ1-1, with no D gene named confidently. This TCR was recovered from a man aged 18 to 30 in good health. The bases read TGCGCCAGCAGCCAAGAAATAGGGCAGGTTGGCACTGAAGCTTTCTTT. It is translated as CASSQEIGQVGTEAFF.